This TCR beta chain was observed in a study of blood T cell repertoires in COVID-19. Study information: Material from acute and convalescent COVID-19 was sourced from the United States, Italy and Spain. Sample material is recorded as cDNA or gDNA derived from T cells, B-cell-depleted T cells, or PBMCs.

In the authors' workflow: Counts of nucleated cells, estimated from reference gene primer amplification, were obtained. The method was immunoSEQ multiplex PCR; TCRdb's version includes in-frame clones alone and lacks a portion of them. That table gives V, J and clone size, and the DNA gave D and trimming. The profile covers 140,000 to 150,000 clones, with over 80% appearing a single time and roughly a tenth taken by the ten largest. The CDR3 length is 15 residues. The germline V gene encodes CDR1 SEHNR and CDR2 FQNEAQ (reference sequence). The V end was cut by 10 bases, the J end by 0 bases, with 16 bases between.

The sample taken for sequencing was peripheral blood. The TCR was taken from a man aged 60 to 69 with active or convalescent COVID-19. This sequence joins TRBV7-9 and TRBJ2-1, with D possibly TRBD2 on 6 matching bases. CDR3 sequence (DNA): TGTGCCACCCTTAGCGGACCGAGCTCCTACAATGAGCAGTTCTTC. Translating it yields CATLSGPSSYNEQFF.